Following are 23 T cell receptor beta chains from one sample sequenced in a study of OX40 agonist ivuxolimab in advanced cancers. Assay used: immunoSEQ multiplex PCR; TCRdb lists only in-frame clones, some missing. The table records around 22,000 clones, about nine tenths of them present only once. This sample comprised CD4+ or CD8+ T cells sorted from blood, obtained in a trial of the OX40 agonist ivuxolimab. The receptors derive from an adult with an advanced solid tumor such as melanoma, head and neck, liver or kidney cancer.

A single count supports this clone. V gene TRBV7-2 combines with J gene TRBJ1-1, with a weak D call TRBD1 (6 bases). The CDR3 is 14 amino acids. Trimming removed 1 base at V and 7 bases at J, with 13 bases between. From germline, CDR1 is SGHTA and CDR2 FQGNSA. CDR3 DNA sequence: TGTGCCAGCAGCTTAGTAGGGGGGAGGCGTGAAGCTTTCTTT. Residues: CASSLVGGRREAFF.

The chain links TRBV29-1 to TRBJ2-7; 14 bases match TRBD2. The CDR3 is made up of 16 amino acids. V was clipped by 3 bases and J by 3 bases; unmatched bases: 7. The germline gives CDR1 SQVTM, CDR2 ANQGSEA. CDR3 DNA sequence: TGCAGCGTTGAGCTGGGACTAGCGGGAGAGAACTACGAGCAGTACTTC. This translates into CSVELGLAGENYEQYF.

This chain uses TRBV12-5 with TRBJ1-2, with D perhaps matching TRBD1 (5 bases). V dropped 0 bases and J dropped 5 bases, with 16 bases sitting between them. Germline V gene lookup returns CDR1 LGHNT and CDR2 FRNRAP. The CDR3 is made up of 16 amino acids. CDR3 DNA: TGTGCTAGTGGTTTGGTCCATGGGCAGGGCGGGTATGGCTACACCTTC. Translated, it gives CASGLVHGQGGYGYTF.

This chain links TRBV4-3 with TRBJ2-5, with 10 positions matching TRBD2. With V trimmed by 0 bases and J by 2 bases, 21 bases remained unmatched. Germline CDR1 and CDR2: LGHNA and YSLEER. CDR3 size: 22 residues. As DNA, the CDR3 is TGCGCCAGCAGCCAAGATGGTCCCCCCGCTAGCGGGAGTGGGGGGGATCAAGAGACCCAGTACTTC. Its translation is CASSQDGPPASGSGGDQETQYF.

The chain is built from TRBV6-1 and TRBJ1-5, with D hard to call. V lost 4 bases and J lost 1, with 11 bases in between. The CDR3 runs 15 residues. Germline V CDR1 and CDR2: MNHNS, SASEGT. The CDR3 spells CASSVVMGSNQPQHF. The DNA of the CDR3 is TGTGCCAGCAGTGTCGTGATGGGGAGCAATCAGCCCCAGCATTTT.

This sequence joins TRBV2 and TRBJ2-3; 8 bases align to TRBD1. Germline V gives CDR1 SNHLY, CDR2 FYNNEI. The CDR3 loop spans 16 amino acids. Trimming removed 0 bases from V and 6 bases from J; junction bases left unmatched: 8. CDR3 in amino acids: CASSEAGRQGRDTQYF. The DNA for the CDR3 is TGTGCCAGCAGTGAAGCAGGCAGACAGGGGCGGGATACGCAGTATTTT. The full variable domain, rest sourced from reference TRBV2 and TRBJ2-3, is EPEVTQTPSHQVTQMGQEVILRCVPISNHLYFYWYRQILGQKVEFLVSFYNNEISEKSEIFDDQFSVERPDGSNFTLKIRSTKLEDSAMYFCASSEAGRQGRDTQYFGPGTRLTVL.

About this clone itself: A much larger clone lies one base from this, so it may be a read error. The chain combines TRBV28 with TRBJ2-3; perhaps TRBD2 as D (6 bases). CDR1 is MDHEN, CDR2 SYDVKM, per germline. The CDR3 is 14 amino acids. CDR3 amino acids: CASDYGRSTGTQYF. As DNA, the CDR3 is TGTGCCAGCGATTACGGGAGAAGCACAGGTACGCAGTATTTT.

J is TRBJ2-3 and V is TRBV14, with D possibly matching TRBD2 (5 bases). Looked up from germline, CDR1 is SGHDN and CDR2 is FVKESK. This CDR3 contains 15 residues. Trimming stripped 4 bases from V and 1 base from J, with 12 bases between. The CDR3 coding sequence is TGTGCCAGCAGCCGACTAAATTTAGGCACAGATACGCAGTATTTT. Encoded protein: CASSRLNLGTDTQYF.

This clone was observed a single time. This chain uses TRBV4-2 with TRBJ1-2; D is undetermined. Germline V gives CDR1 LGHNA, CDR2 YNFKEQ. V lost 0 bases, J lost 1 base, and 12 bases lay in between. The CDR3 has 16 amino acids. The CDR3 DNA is TGTGCCAGCAGCCAAGATCCTCTGGCAGTTAACTATGGCTACACCTTC. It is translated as CASSQDPLAVNYGYTF.

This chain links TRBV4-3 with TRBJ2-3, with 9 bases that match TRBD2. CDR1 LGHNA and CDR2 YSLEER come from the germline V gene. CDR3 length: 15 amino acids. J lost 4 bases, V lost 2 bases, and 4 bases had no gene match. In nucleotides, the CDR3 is TGCGCCAGCAGCCAAACGCGGGAGGGTGCAGATACGCAGTATTTT. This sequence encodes CASSQTREGADTQYF.

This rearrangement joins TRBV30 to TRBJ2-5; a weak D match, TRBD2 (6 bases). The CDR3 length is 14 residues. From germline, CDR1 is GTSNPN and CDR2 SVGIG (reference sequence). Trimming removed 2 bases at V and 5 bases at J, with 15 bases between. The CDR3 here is CAWSPLRRAETQYF. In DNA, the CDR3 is TGTGCCTGGAGTCCGTTGAGGAGGGCTGAGACCCAGTACTTC.

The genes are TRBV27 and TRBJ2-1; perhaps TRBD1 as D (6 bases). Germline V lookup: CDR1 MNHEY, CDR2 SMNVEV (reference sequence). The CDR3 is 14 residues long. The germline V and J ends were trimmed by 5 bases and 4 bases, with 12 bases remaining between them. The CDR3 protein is CASSLQGFYNEQFF. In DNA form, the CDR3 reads TGTGCCAGCAGTCTACAGGGATTTTACAATGAGCAGTTCTTC.

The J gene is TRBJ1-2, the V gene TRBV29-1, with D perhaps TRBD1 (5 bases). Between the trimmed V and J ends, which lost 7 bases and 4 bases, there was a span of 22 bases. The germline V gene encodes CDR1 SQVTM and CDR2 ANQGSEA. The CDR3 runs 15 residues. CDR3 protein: CSAAPFSRGRYGYTF. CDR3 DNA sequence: TGCAGCGCCGCCCCTTTTAGTAGGGGCCGCTATGGCTACACCTTC. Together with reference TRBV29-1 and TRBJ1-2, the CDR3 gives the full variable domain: SAVISQKPSRDICQRGTSLTIQCQVDSQVTMMFWYRQQPGQSLTLIATANQGSEATYESGFVIDKFPISRPNLTFSTLTVSNMSPEDSSIYLCSAAPFSRGRYGYTFGSGTRLTVV.

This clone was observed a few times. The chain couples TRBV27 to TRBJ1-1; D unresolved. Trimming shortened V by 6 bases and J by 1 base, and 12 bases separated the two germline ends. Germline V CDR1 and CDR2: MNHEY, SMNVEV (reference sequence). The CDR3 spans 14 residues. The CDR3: CASSSFAGNTEAFF. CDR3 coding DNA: TGTGCCAGCAGCTCTTTCGCAGGGAACACTGAAGCTTTCTTT.

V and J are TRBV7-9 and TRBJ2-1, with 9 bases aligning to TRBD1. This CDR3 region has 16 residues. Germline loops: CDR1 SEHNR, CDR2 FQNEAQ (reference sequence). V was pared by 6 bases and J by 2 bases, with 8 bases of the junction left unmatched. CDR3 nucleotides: TGTGCCAGCAGGCCCCGGGGGGACAGGGCCTACAATGAGCAGTTCTTC. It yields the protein CASRPRGDRAYNEQFF.

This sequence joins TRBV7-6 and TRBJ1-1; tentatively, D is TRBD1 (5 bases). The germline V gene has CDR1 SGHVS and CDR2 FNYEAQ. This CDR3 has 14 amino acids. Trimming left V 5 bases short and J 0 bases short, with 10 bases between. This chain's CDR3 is CASSPTDMNTEAFF. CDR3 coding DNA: TGTGCCAGCAGCCCGACAGATATGAACACTGAAGCTTTCTTT.

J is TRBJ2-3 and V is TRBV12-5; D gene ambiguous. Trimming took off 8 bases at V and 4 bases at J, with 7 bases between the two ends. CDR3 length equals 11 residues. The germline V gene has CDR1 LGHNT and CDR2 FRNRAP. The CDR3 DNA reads TGTGCTAGTCGAGGCCCAGATACGCAGTATTTT. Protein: CASRGPDTQYF.

The CDR3 loop reads CASTQGKLGTDTQYF. CDR3 bases: TGTGCCAGCACACAGGGCAAGCTAGGCACAGATACGCAGTATTTT. This chain uses TRBV11-2 with TRBJ2-3; D is perhaps TRBD1 (6 bases). Trimming removed 7 bases at V and 1 base at J, with 15 bases between. Per the germline V gene, CDR1 is SGHAT and CDR2 is FQNNGV. This CDR3 is 15 amino acids long.

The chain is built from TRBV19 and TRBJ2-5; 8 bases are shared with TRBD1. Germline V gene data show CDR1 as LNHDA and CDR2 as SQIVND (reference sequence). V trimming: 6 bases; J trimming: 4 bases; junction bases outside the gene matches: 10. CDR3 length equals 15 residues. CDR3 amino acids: CASSEGRGPAETQYF. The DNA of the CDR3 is TGTGCCAGTAGCGAGGGCAGGGGGCCAGCAGAGACCCAGTACTTC. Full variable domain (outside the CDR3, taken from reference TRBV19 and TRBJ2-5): DGGITQSPKYLFRKEGQNVTLSCEQNLNHDAMYWYRQDPGQGLRLIYYSQIVNDFQKGDIAEGYSVSREKKESFPLTVTSAQKNPTAFYLCASSEGRGPAETQYFGPGTRLLVL.

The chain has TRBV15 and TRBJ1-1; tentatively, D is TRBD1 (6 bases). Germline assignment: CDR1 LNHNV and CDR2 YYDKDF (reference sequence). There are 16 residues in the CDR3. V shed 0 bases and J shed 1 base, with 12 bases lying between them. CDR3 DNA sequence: TGTGCCACCAGCAGAGACCCCAGGGGCGGGAACACTGAAGCTTTCTTT. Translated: CATSRDPRGGNTEAFF.

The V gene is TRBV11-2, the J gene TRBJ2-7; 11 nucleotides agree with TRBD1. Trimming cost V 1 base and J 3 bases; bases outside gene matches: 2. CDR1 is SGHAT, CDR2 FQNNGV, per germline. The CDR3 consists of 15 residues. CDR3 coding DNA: TGTGCCAGCAGCTTAGCCGGGACAGGGGGCTACGAGCAGTACTTC. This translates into CASSLAGTGGYEQYF.

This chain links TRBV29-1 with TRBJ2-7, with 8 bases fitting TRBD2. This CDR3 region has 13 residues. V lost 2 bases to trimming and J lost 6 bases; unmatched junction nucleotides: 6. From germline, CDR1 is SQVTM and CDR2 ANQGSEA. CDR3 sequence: CSVETPAGVEQYF. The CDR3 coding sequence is TGCAGCGTTGAAACCCCAGCGGGAGTCGAGCAGTACTTC.

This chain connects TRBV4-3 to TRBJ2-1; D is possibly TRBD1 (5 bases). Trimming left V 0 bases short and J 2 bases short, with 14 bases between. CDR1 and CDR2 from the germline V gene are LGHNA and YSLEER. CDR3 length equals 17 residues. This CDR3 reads CASSQDATGSTYNEQFF. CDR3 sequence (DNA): TGCGCCAGCAGCCAAGATGCCACAGGATCTACCTACAATGAGCAGTTCTTC.